The 9 T cell receptor beta chains below come from one sample, sequenced in a study of beta chain features in type 1 diabetes. No antigen has been identified for these receptors. Reverse transcription of all isolated RNA meant that expressed TCRB transcripts were sequenced. Sequencing used immunoSEQ multiplex PCR; TCRdb keeps in-frame clones, though not all of them. The sample consists of about 340,000 clones, approximately 12% of them appearing once. Findings of the study overall: Moderate yet significant TCRB CDR3 shortening was seen in Type 1 diabetes patients in all four CD4+ subsets.

Sequencing input: naive CD4+ T cells from blood. Every receptor here comes from a woman aged 18-29 years with type 1 diabetes.

This clone was picked up one time. This chain uses TRBV11-2 with TRBJ2-3, with a tentative D call TRBD2 (6 bases). V lost 2 bases and J lost 2, with 11 bases in between. Looked up from germline, CDR1 is SGHAT and CDR2 is FQNNGV. The CDR3 runs to 15 residues. Written as DNA, the CDR3 is TGTGCCAGCAGCTTATGGCGGGGACTCACAGATACGCAGTATTTT. Its protein product is CASSLWRGLTDTQYF.

This clone was observed a handful of times. The rearrangement joins TRBV9 to TRBJ2-1; D call uncertain. Looked up from germline, CDR1 is SGDLS and CDR2 is YYNGEE. The V end lost 4 bases, the J end lost 4 bases, and 12 bases lay between the germline ends. This CDR3 spans 14 amino acids. The CDR3 reads CASSPISLYNEQFF. The CDR3 bases are TGTGCCAGCAGCCCGATATCCCTATACAATGAGCAGTTCTTC.

This clone came up a few times. J is TRBJ2-3 and V is TRBV4-2, with 10 nucleotides matching TRBD2. J lost 5 bases, V lost 5 bases, and 13 bases had no gene match. In germline, CDR1 is LGHNA, CDR2 YNFKEQ. This CDR3 spans 17 amino acids. The CDR3 DNA follows: TGTGCCAGCAGCTCCCTGGGAGCGGGAGGGCCGGAAGATACGCAGTATTTT. Translated: CASSSLGAGGPEDTQYF.

This chain links TRBV6-5 with TRBJ2-7, with D possibly TRBD1 on 6 matching bases. Per the germline V gene, CDR1 is MNHEY and CDR2 is SVGAGI. V lost 0 bases and J lost 4, with 13 bases in between. The CDR3 is made up of 15 amino acids. DNA of the CDR3: TGTGCCAGCAGTTACTCGTCAGGGGAAGGATACGAGCAGTACTTC. Its protein is CASSYSSGEGYEQYF.

The rearrangement uses TRBV6-5 and TRBJ2-7; 7 positions match TRBD1. The germline V gene encodes CDR1 MNHEY and CDR2 SVGAGI. The CDR3 is 13 amino acids. V lost 2 bases to trimming and J lost 3 bases; unmatched junction nucleotides: 1. CDR3 nucleotides: TGTGCCAGCAGTTACCGGACAGGCTACGAGCAGTACGTC. This gives the protein CASSYRTGYEQYV.

Only a few counts were recorded for this clone. This rearrangement joins TRBV2 to TRBJ1-1; D perhaps matches TRBD1 (5 bases). Per germline, CDR1 SNHLY and CDR2 FYNNEI. V dropped 7 bases and J dropped 3 bases, with 12 bases sitting between them. This CDR3 spans 13 amino acids. In DNA form, the CDR3 reads TGTGCCAGCAATAAGGGGAGGGACACTGAAGCTTTCTTT. Translating it yields CASNKGRDTEAFF.

The chain links TRBV18 to TRBJ2-3, with 7 bases matching TRBD1. Germline CDR1 KGHSH, CDR2 LQKENI. This CDR3 comprises 16 residues. V lost 3 bases, J lost 2 bases, and 8 bases stayed unmatched. The CDR3 loop is CASSPRTGRFTDTQYF. CDR3 coding DNA: TGTGCCAGCTCACCTAGGACAGGCCGCTTCACAGATACGCAGTATTTT.

In the case of this clone: Other DNA sequences in the same sample also yield this CDR3. The V call is TRBV5-1, the J call TRBJ1-1; D perhaps matches TRBD1 (5 bases). V was trimmed by 0 bases and J by 1 base, leaving 10 bases between them. Germline CDR1 reads SGHRS; CDR2 reads YFSETQ. The CDR3 extends over 15 amino acids. CDR3 nucleotide sequence: TGCGCCAGCAGCTTGGTAGGGCAGGGGAACACTGAAGCTTTCTTT. Encoded protein: CASSLVGQGNTEAFF.

The table lists this clone with a few counts. The rearrangement uses TRBV7-3 and TRBJ2-7; unclear D gene. With 6 bases removed from V and 3 bases from J, the gap between germline ends came to 18 bases. Germline values: CDR1 SGHTA, CDR2 FQGTGA. The CDR3 has 15 residues. The CDR3 is CASSPNTAQNYEQYF. The CDR3, as DNA: TGTGCCAGCAGTCCCAATACAGCACAGAACTACGAGCAGTACTTC.